This is a list of T cell receptor beta chains from one sample in a study of shared clonotypes between healthy human individuals. The method was immunoSEQ multiplex PCR; TCRdb's version includes in-frame clones alone and lacks a portion of them. The sample has roughly 2 million clones, 85% to 95% seen once; the top ten hold under 0.15%. Source material: naive CD4+ T cells sorted from blood. These receptors originate from a man aged 18 to 30 in good health. Each CDR3 is given with its conserved first and last residue. D genes are given only for firm matches. Not all rows give a size; the values are once, few, many and, for expanded clones, a class.

clone_size j_call d_call v_call cdr3_aa cdr3_nt
NA TRBJ2-1 TRBD2 TRBV4-3 CASSQGERGSSYNEQFF TGCGCCAGCAGCCAAGGCGAGCGGGGAAGCTCCTACAATGAGCAGTTCTTC
NA TRBJ2-3 NA TRBV6-1 CATRPPVDTQYF TGTGCCACCAGGCCCCCGGTGGATACGCAGTATTTT
NA TRBJ1-3 TRBD1 TRBV7-9 CASSVPGQGNSGNTIYF TGTGCCAGCAGCGTTCCGGGACAGGGGAACTCTGGAAACACCATATATTTT
NA TRBJ2-5 TRBD2 TRBV13 CASSSSIAGGPSQETQYF TGTGCCAGCAGCTCCTCTATAGCGGGGGGCCCGTCTCAAGAGACCCAGTACTTC
once TRBJ1-2 TRBD1 TRBV28 CASSLGQGNYGYTF TGTGCCAGCAGCCTCGGACAGGGCAACTATGGCTACACCTTC
NA TRBJ1-5 NA TRBV19 CASSINPTGRGQPQHF TGTGCCAGTAGTATAAACCCAACCGGACGGGGTCAGCCCCAGCATTTT
NA TRBJ2-7 TRBD1 TRBV12-5 CASGLVRLGQGGTYEQYF TGTGCTAGTGGTTTGGTACGGTTAGGACAGGGTGGAACCTACGAGCAGTACTTC
NA TRBJ2-2 TRBD1 TRBV6-6 CASSYRRGLGGELFF TGTGCCAGCAGTTACCGCAGGGGGCTCGGCGGGGAGCTGTTTTTT
NA TRBJ2-7 NA TRBV7-9 CASSTNKEGEQYF TGTGCCAGCAGCACAAACAAGGAGGGCGAGCAGTACTTC
NA TRBJ2-3 NA TRBV4-1 CASSRGIGADTQYF TGCGCCAGCAGCCGGGGGATTGGCGCAGATACGCAGTATTTT
NA TRBJ2-1 NA TRBV9 CASSSQRSSYNEQFF TGTGCCAGCAGCTCCCAGCGGAGCTCCTACAATGAGCAGTTCTTC
NA TRBJ2-1 NA TRBV18 CASSPPARGDNEQFF TGTGCCAGCTCACCACCGGCCCGAGGAGACAATGAGCAGTTCTTC
NA TRBJ1-5 NA TRBV11-2 CASSFSSNQPQHF TGTGCCAGCAGCTTCTCGAGCAATCAGCCCCAGCATTTT
once TRBJ2-7 NA TRBV30 CAWSFSGGGYEQYF TGTGCCTGGAGTTTCTCAGGGGGAGGCTACGAGCAGTACTTC
NA TRBJ2-7 NA TRBV19 CASSMIGSYEQYF TGTGCCAGTAGTATGATCGGCTCCTACGAGCAGTACTTC
NA TRBJ2-3 TRBD2 TRBV25-1 CASSRDSGTTDTQYF TGTGCCAGCAGCCGGGATAGCGGGACCACAGATACGCAGTATTTT
NA TRBJ1-5 TRBD1 TRBV10-2 CASADRGLNQPQHF TGCGCCAGCGCGGACAGGGGCCTCAATCAGCCCCAGCATTTT
once TRBJ1-1 NA TRBV5-1 CASSLEVGSRTEAFF TGCGCCAGCAGCTTGGAGGTAGGGAGTAGGACTGAAGCTTTCTTT